The sequence of this T cell receptor (beta chain) was determined in a study of blood T cells in healthy people across ages. Trimming pared 2 bases from V and 0 bases from J, leaving 13 bases between. Germline V CDR1 and CDR2: LGHNA, YNFKEQ. There are 16 residues in the CDR3. Then a second PCR, running roughly 7 to 11 cycles, was carried out with a sample-barcoded 5' primer and a J-beta primer mix. A 12-random-nucleotide template-switch adaptor tagged each cDNA molecule. TCRdb called the 5' RACE reads again in MiXCR, with one record for every CDR3 protein. The table has 1.5 million to 1.9 million distinct CDR3 sequences, approximately 43% seen once; the top ten hold roughly 3.7%. In this sample, this clonotype turned up a few times.

This chain links TRBV4-2 with TRBJ1-2; D is uncertain. This clonotype originated in a woman aged 18-29 years in good health. Source material: blood. The CDR3 bases are TGTGCCAGCAGCCAATCATTACTCGAATCTAACTATGGCTACACCTTC. It translates to CASSQSLLESNYGYTF.